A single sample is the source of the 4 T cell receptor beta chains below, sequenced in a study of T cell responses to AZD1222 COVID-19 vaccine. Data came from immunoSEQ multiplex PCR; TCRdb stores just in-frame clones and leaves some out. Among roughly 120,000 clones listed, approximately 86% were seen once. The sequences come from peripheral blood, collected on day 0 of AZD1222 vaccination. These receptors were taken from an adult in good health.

The CDR3 reads CASSLFQGALNTEAFF. CDR3 bases: TGCGCCAGCAGCTTGTTTCAGGGGGCGCTGAACACTGAAGCTTTCTTT. The chain uses TRBV5-1 and TRBJ1-1; TRBD1 aligns across 8 bases. Germline values: CDR1 SGHRS, CDR2 YFSETQ. V lost 1 base, J lost 0 bases, and 5 bases stayed unmatched. The CDR3 is 16 amino acids.

The CDR3 protein is CASSLGTGRHNEQFF. The CDR3 bases are TGTGCCAGCAGCTTAGGGACGGGTAGACACAATGAGCAGTTCTTC. V usage is TRBV11-3 and J usage is TRBJ2-1; unclear D gene. The CDR3 runs 15 residues. Germline assignment: CDR1 SGHNT and CDR2 YENEEA. Trimming took off 1 base at V and 5 bases at J, with 12 bases between the two ends.

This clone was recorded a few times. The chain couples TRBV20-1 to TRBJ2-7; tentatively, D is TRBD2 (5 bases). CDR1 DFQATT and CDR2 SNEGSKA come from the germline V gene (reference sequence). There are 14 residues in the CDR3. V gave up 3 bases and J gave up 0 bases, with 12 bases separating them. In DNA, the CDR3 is TGCAGTGCTAGTGGTCCAGCGGCCTCCTACGAGCAGTACTTC. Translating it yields CSASGPAASYEQYF.

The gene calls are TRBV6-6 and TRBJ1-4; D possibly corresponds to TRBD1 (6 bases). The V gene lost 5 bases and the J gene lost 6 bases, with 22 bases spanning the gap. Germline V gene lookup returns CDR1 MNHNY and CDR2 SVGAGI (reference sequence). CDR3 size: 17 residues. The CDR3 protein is CASSPIAGAGYDEKLFF. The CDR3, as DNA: TGTGCCAGCAGTCCAATAGCAGGGGCGGGGTATGATGAAAAACTGTTTTTT.